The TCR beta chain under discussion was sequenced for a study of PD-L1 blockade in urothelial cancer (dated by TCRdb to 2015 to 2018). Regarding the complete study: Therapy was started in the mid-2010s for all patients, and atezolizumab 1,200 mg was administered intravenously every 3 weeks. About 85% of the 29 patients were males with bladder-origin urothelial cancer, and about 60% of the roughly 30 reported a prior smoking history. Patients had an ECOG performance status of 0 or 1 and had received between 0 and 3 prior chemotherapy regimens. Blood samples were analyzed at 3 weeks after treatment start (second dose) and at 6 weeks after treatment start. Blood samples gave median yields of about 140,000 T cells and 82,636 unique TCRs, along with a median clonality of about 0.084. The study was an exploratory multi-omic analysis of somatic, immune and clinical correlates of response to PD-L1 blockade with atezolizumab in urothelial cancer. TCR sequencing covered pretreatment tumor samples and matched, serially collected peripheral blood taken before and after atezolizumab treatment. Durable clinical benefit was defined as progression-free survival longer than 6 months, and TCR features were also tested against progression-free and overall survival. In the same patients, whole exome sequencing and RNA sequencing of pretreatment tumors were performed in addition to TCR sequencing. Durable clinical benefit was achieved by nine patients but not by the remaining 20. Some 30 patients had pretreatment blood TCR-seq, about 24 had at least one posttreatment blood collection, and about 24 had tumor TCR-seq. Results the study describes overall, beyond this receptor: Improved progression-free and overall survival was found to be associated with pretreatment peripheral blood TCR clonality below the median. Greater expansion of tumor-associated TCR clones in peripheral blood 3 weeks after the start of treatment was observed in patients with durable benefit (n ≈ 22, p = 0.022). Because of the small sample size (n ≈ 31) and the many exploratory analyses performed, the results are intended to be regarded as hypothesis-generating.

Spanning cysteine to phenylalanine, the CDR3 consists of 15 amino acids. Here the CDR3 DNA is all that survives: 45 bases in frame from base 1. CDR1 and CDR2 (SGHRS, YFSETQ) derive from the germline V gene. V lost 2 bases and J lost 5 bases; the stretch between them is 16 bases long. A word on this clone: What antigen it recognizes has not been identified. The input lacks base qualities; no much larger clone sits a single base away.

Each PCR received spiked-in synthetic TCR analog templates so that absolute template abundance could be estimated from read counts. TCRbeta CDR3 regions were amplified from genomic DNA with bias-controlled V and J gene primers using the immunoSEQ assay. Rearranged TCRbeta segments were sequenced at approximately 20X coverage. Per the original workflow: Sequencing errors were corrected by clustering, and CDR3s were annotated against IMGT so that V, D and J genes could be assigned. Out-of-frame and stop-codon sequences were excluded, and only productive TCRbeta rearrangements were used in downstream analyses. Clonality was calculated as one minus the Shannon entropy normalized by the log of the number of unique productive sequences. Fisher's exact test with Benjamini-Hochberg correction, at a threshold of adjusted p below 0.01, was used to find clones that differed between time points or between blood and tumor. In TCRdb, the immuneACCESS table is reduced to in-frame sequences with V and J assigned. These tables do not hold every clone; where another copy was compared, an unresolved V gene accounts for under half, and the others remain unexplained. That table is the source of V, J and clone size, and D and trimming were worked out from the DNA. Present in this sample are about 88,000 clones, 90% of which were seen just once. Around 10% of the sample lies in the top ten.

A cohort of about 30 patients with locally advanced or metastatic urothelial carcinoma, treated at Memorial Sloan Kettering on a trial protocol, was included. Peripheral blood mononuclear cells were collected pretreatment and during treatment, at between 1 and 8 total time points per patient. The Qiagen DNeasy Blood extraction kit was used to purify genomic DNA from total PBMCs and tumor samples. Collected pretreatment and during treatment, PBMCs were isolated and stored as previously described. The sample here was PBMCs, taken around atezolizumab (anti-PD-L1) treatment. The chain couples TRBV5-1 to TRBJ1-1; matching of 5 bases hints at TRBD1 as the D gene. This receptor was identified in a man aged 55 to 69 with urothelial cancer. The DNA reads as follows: TGCGCCAGCAGCTTAACGCGGGGCCTACGTACTGAAGCTTTCTTT. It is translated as CASSLTRGLRTEAFF.